These 5 T cell receptor beta chains were sequenced from one sample in a study of blood T cell repertoires in COVID-19. Method: immunoSEQ multiplex PCR; TCRdb's copy keeps in-frame clones and lacks some. Of roughly 63,000 clones listed, approximately 78% are singletons. The sequencing sample was made of peripheral blood. The source of these receptors is a man older than 75 with acute or convalescent COVID-19.

This clone was found a few times. The CDR3 loop is CASSLGQGKVLGQYF. The DNA of the CDR3 is TGTGCCAGCAGCCTGGGACAGGGGAAGGTCTTGGGGCAGTACTTC. This chain joins TRBV11-2 and TRBJ2-7; 10 bases line up with TRBD1. Trimming at V came to 5 bases and at J to 9 bases, leaving 13 bases not matched to a gene. The germline V gene has CDR1 SGHAT and CDR2 FQNNGV. This CDR3 contains 15 residues.

V gene TRBV11-3 combines with J gene TRBJ2-7; TRBD2 is a possible D gene (5 bases). Germline assignment: CDR1 SGHNT and CDR2 YENEEA. Between the trimmed V and J ends, which lost 3 bases and 6 bases, there was a span of 9 bases. The length of the CDR3 is 12 residues. CDR3 bases: TGTGCCAGCAGCTTCGAGGGTGGCGAGCAGTACTTC. It codes for CASSFEGGEQYF.

A single count supports this clone. The chain couples TRBV30 to TRBJ2-4; TRBD1 matches 7 bases. Germline values: CDR1 GTSNPN, CDR2 SVGIG (reference sequence). This CDR3 comprises 13 residues. Losses at the gene ends were 2 bases for V and 9 bases for J; bases not matched to a gene: 7. The CDR3 coding sequence is TGTGCCTGGAGTCTCAGACAGGGTAGCATTCAGTACTTC. The encoded protein is CAWSLRQGSIQYF.

The chain uses TRBV25-1 and TRBJ1-1; possibly TRBD1 for D (5 bases). Between the trimmed V and J ends, which lost 4 bases and 3 bases, there was a span of 15 bases. Germline V gene data show CDR1 as MGHDK and CDR2 as SYGVNS. The CDR3 extends over 15 amino acids. CDR3 coding DNA: TGTGCCAGCAGTGGTTGGCGCTTAGGGGACACTGAAGCTTTCTTT. Translating it yields CASSGWRLGDTEAFF. The complete variable domain, with remaining parts taken from reference TRBV25-1 and TRBJ1-1, reads EADIYQTPRYLVIGTGKKITLECSQTMGHDKMYWYQQDPGMELHLIHYSYGVNSTEKGDLSSESTVSRIRTEHFPLTLESARPSHTSQYLCASSGWRLGDTEAFFGQGTRLTVV.

This chain's CDR3 is CASSLADSVPGNTGELFF. The CDR3, as DNA: TGTGCCAGCAGCTTAGCTGACAGCGTCCCAGGCAACACCGGGGAGCTGTTTTTT. This chain connects TRBV13 to TRBJ2-2; D may be TRBD1 (5 bases). Trimming stripped 1 base from V and 2 bases from J, with 17 bases between. The CDR3 length is 18 residues. Germline V gene data show CDR1 as PRHDT and CDR2 as FYEKMQ (reference sequence).